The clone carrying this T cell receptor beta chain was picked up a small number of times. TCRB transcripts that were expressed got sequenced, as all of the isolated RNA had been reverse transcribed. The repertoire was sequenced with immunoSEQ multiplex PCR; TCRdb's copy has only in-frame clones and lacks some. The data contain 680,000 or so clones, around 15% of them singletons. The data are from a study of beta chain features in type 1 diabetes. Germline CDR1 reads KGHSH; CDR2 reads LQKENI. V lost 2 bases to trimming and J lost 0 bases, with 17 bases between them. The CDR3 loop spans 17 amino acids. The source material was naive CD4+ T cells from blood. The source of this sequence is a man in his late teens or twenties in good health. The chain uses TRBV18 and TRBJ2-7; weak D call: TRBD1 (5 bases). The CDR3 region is CASSPTGASLSSYEQYF. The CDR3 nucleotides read TGTGCCAGCTCACCAACTGGGGCGAGCCTGTCCTCCTACGAGCAGTACTTC.